This T cell receptor (beta chain) was profiled in a study of blood T cell repertoires in COVID-19. Across the whole study: Samples came from the United States, Italy and Spain, spanning acute and convalescent COVID-19. Sample material is recorded as cDNA or gDNA derived from T cells, B-cell-depleted T cells, or PBMCs.

Trimming pared 1 base from V and 7 bases from J, leaving 17 bases between. Germline V lookup: CDR1 SGHTA, CDR2 FQGNSA. The CDR3 spans 15 residues. Repertoires were generated with immunoSEQ multiplex PCR, while TCRdb's copy carries only in-frame clones and drops some. The sample contains about 300,000 clones, more than 80% of which appear only once. Sequences were obtained from peripheral blood. This sequence joins TRBV7-2 and TRBJ2-7; TRBD2 might be the D (7 bases). This clonotype was sampled from a woman between 45 and 65 years old with COVID-19, enrolled during active disease. CDR3 DNA sequence: TGTGCCAGCAGCTTAGGGGACACTAGAGCGGGAGAGCAGTACTTC. Translated: CASSLGDTRAGEQYF.